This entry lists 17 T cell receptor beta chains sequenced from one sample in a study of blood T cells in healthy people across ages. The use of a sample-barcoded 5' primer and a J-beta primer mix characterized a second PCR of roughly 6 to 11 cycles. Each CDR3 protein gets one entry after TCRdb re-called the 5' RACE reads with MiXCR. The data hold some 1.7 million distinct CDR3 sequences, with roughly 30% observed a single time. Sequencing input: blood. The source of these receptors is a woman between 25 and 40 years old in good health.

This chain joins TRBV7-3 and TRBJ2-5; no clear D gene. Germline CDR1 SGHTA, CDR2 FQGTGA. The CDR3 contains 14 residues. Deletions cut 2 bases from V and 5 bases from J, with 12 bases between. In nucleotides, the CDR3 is TGTGCCAGCAGCTTACAGGTTTTGGGGGAGACCCAGTACTTC. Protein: CASSLQVLGETQYF.

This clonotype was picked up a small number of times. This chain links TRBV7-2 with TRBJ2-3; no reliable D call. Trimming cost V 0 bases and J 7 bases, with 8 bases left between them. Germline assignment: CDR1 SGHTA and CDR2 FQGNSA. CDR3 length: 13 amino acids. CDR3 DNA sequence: TGTGCCAGCAGCTTAGCGACTTCCAATACGCAGTATTTT. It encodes CASSLATSNTQYF.

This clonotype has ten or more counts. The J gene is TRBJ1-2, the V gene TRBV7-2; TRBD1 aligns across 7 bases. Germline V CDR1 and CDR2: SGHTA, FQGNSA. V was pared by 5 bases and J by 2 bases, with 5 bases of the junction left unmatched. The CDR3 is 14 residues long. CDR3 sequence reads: CASSLTGQNYGYTF. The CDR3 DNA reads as TGTGCCAGCAGCCTGACAGGGCAGAACTATGGCTACACCTTC.

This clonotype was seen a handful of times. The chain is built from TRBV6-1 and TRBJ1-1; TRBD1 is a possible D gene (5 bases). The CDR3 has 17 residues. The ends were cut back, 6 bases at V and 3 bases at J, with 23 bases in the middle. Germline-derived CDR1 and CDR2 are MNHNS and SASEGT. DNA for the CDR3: TGTGCCAGCAGCCCGGTTAGCGGGGCCACCATTCACACTGAAGCTTTCTTT. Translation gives CASSPVSGATIHTEAFF.

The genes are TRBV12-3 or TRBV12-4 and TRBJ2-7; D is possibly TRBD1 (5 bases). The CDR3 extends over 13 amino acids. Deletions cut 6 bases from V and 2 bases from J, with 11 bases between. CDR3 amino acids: CASSYRCAYEQYF. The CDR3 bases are TGTGCCAGCAGCTACAGGTGCGCCTACGAGCAGTACTTC.

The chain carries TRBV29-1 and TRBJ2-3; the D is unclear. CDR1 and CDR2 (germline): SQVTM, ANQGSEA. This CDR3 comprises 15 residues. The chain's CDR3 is CNVDDTAISTDTQYF. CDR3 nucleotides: TGCAACGTGGACGATACAGCTATCAGCACAGATACGCAGTATTTT.

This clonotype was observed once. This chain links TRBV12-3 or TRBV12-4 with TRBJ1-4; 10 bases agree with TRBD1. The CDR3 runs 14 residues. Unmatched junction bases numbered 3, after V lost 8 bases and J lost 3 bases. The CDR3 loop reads CASGTGDANEKLFF. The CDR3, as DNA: TGTGCCAGCGGGACAGGGGACGCTAATGAAAAACTGTTTTTT.

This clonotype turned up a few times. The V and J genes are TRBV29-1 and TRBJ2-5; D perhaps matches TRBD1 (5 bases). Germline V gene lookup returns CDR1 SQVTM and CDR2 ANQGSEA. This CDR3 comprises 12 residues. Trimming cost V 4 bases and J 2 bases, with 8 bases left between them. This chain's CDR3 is CSVARTQETQYF. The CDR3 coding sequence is TGCAGCGTTGCTCGGACACAAGAGACCCAGTACTTC.

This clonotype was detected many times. CDR3 region: CATSRDRRDGYTF. DNA of the CDR3: TGTGCCACCAGCAGAGATCGGAGGGATGGCTACACCTTC. The chain combines TRBV15 with TRBJ1-2; D not resolved. The CDR3 spans 13 residues. CDR1 LNHNV and CDR2 YYDKDF come from the germline V gene (reference sequence). Trimming pared 0 bases from V and 6 bases from J, leaving 8 bases between.

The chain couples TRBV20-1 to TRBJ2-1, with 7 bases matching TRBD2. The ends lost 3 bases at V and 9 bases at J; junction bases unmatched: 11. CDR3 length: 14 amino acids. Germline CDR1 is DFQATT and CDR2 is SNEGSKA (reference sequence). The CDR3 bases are TGCAGTGCTAGGAGGCTAGCGGAAGTTTTTGAGCAGTTCTTC. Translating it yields CSARRLAEVFEQFF.

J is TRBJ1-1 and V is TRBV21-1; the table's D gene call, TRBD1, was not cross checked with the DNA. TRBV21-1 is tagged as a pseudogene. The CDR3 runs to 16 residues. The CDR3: CASSRTRDGTNTEAFF. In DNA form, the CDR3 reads TGTGCCAGCAGCAGAACCCGGGACGGCACCAACACTGAAGCTTTCTTT.

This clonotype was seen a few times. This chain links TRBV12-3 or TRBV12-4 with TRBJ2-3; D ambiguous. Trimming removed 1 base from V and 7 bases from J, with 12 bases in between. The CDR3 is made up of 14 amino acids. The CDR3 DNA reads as TGTGCCAGCAGTTTAGAGGCCGGACCCTATACGCAGTATTTT. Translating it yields CASSLEAGPYTQYF.

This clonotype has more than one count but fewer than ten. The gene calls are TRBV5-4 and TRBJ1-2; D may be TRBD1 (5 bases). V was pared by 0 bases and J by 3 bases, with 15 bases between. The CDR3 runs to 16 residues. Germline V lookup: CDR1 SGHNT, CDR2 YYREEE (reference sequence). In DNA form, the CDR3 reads TGTGCCAGCAGCTTGGGGGGTGGGGGGACGGACTATGGCTACACCTTC. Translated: CASSLGGGGTDYGYTF.

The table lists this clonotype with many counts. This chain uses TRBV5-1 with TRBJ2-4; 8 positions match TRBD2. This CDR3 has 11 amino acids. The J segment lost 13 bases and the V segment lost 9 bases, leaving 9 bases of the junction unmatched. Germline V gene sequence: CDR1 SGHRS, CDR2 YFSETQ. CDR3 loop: CATAGGPPQYF. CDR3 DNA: TGCGCCACGGCGGGGGGTCCCCCACAGTACTTC. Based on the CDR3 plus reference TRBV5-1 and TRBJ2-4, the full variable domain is KAGVTQTPRYLIKTRGQQVTLSCSPISGHRSVSWYQQTPGQGLQFLFEYFSETQRNKGNFPGRFSGRQFSNSRSEMNVSTLELGDSALYLCATAGGPPQYFGAGTRLSVL.

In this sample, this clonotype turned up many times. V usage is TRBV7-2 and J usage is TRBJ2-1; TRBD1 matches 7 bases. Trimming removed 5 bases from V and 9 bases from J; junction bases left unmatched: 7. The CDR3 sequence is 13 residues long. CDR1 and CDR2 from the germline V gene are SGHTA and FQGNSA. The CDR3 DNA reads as TGTGCCAGCAGCCCGGACAGGTTTCTTGAGCAGTTCTTC. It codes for CASSPDRFLEQFF.

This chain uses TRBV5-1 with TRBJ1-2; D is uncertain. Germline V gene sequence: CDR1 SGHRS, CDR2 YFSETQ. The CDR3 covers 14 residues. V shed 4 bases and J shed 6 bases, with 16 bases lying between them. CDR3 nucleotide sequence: TGCGCCAGCAGCCCCTCTAGCAGGCGAGATGGCTACACCTTC. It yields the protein CASSPSSRRDGYTF.

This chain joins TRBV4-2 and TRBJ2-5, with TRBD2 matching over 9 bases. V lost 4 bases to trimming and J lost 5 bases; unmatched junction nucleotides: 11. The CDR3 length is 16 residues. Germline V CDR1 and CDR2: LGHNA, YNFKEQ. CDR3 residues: CASSPSGAGGPETQYF. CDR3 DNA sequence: TGTGCCAGCAGCCCCAGCGGGGCGGGGGGGCCTGAGACCCAGTACTTC.